The 14 T cell receptor beta chains given below trace back to one sample, sequenced in a study of cytomegalovirus exposure and HLA in healthy donors (TCRdb year 2017). Libraries were built with the immunoSEQ multiplex PCR assay. For the multiplex PCR, a mixture combining 60 forward primers for TCR Vbeta segments and 13 reverse primers for TCR Jbeta segments was used. TCRdb limited this immuneACCESS table to in-frame rearrangements with V and J called. A share of clones is missing; checked studies link under half to unresolved V genes, and the rest is unexplained. The sample records about 190,000 clones, 65% to 85% of which are singletons. Of the sample, 1.5% to 2% is held by the ten largest clones. Material: PBMCs. These receptors were taken from a man aged 18 to 30 in good health and CMV-seronegative.

This clone was seen only a few times. The V gene is TRBV5-6, the J gene TRBJ2-3; D unclear. The V end was cut by 7 bases, the J end by 0 bases, with 15 bases between. Germline V gene lookup returns CDR1 SGHDT and CDR2 YYEEEE. The CDR3 has 15 amino acids. The DNA for the CDR3 is TGTGCCAGCGGTCCCTCTTGGGCCAGCACAGATACGCAGTATTTT. Protein: CASGPSWASTDTQYF.

V and J are TRBV6-5 and TRBJ1-5, with 10 nucleotides matching TRBD1. Trimming took 5 bases from V and 4 from J; bases not matched to a gene: 5. The length of the CDR3 is 15 residues. The germline gives CDR1 MNHEY, CDR2 SVGAGI. The CDR3 sequence is CASSRTGGMNQPQHF. CDR3 DNA: TGTGCCAGCAGTAGGACAGGGGGTATGAATCAGCCCCAGCATTTT.

This rearrangement joins TRBV2 to TRBJ2-3; weak D call: TRBD2 (5 bases). Per the germline V gene, CDR1 is SNHLY and CDR2 is FYNNEI. The CDR3 is 15 amino acids. Trimming pared 2 bases from V and 2 bases from J, leaving 11 bases between. CDR3 in amino acids: CASSESGYSTDTQYF. DNA of the CDR3: TGTGCCAGCAGTGAAAGCGGTTACTCCACAGATACGCAGTATTTT. The complete variable domain, with remaining parts taken from reference TRBV2 and TRBJ2-3, reads EPEVTQTPSHQVTQMGQEVILRCVPISNHLYFYWYRQILGQKVEFLVSFYNNEISEKSEIFDDQFSVERPDGSNFTLKIRSTKLEDSAMYFCASSESGYSTDTQYFGPGTRLTVL.

The V gene is TRBV19, the J gene TRBJ1-2, with 9 bases aligning to TRBD1. The CDR3 spans 15 residues. Trimming took 1 base from V and 6 from J; bases not matched to a gene: 6. Germline lookup yields CDR1 LNHDA and CDR2 SQIVND (reference sequence). CDR3 in amino acids: CASSIGSGQGNGYTF. The CDR3 nucleotides read TGTGCCAGTAGTATAGGATCGGGACAGGGCAATGGCTACACCTTC.

V usage is TRBV12-5 and J usage is TRBJ1-2; D is unclear. Germline-derived CDR1 and CDR2 are LGHNT and FRNRAP. Trimming removed 2 bases from V and 8 bases from J, with 12 bases in between. The CDR3 has 13 amino acids. The CDR3 region has the DNA TGTGCTAGTGGTTTGTTTTACGCCGCGGGCTACACCTTC. Protein product: CASGLFYAAGYTF.

This clone was picked up a small number of times. This chain uses TRBV6-4 with TRBJ2-1; 9 positions match TRBD2. The junction had 12 bases not matched to a gene; V was cut back by 3 bases and J by 9 bases. CDR3 length: 16 residues. Germline lookup yields CDR1 MRHNA and CDR2 SNTAGT. Here the CDR3 DNA reads TGTGCCAGCAGTGATGAATCAGCGGGAGGTTATAGTGAGCAGTTCTTC. It translates to CASSDESAGGYSEQFF.

The chain links TRBV6-5 to TRBJ1-6; D is uncertain. Germline lookup yields CDR1 MNHEY and CDR2 SVGAGI. V lost 8 bases and J 8 bases, leaving 16 bases between the germline ends. There are 14 residues in the CDR3. This CDR3 reads CASSREAMDSPLHF. CDR3 nucleotide sequence: TGTGCCAGCTCCCGGGAGGCGATGGATTCACCCCTCCACTTT.

The chain combines TRBV7-2 with TRBJ2-3, with no clear D. CDR3 length: 14 amino acids. V was shortened by 1 base and J by 3 bases, with 8 bases between the two germline ends. From germline, CDR1 is SGHTA and CDR2 FQGNSA. The CDR3 spells CASSLEPRTDTQYF. The CDR3 DNA sequence: TGTGCCAGCAGCTTAGAACCTAGAACAGATACGCAGTATTTT.

Here the CDR3 reads CASSSGHSYGYTF. The CDR3 DNA reads as TGTGCCAGCAGCTCCGGACACTCCTATGGCTACACCTTC. The chain links TRBV5-8 to TRBJ1-2; D might be TRBD1 (5 bases). V was pared by 3 bases and J by 4 bases, with 10 bases between. CDR3 length: 13 amino acids. CDR1 SGHTS and CDR2 YDEGEE come from the germline V gene.

The chain uses TRBV6-4 and TRBJ2-2; possibly TRBD2 for D (5 bases). The V gene's germline CDR1 is MRHNA and CDR2 SNTAGT. There are 14 residues in the CDR3. Trimming took off 2 bases at V and 5 bases at J, with 9 bases between the two ends. CDR3 nucleotide sequence: TGTGCCAGCAGTGACGAGAGGGAGACCGGGGAGCTGTTTTTT. Amino acid sequence: CASSDERETGELFF.

The J gene is TRBJ2-1, the V gene TRBV5-1; the match to TRBD1 covers 11 bases. With 4 bases clipped from V and 2 bases from J, the junction kept 2 bases outside the gene matches. The germline V gene encodes CDR1 SGHRS and CDR2 YFSETQ. CDR3 size: 15 residues. As DNA, the CDR3 is TGCGCCAGCAGCACGGGACAGGGGGCCTACAATGAGCAGTTCTTC. This translates into CASSTGQGAYNEQFF.

Only one count was recorded for this clone. The V gene is TRBV5-4, the J gene TRBJ2-2, with 11 positions matching TRBD1. V was pared by 4 bases and J by 5 bases, with 4 bases of the junction left unmatched. This CDR3 contains 15 residues. Per the germline V gene, CDR1 is SGHNT and CDR2 is YYREEE (reference sequence). CDR3 nucleotides: TGTGCCAGCAGCGGACAGGGGGCGATAACCGGGGAGCTGTTTTTT. Protein product: CASSGQGAITGELFF.

The rearrangement uses TRBV9 and TRBJ2-1; no clear D. Germline V gives CDR1 SGDLS, CDR2 YYNGEE. The CDR3 is 12 residues long. Trimming removed 3 bases from V and 14 bases from J, with 15 bases in between. CDR3 nucleotides: TGTGCCAGCAGCGGGGCCCCAAACGTTAAGTTCTTC. Amino acid sequence: CASSGAPNVKFF.

The J gene is TRBJ1-2, the V gene TRBV9, with 9 nucleotides matching TRBD1. CDR3 size: 13 residues. The germline V gene has CDR1 SGDLS and CDR2 YYNGEE. J was trimmed by 5 bases and V by 6 bases; bases with no gene match: 5. The CDR3 coding sequence is TGTGCCAGCACCAAAGGGACAGGGTATGGCTACACCTTC. This translates into CASTKGTGYGYTF.